The 10 T cell receptor beta chains below all came from one sample that was sequenced in a study of CXCR3-negative and CXCR3-positive naive CD8 T cells. Study results and caveats: Higher TRB CDR3 hydrophobicity marked CXCR3-positive naive cells relative to CXCR3-negative naive cells.

UMI-labeled 5' RACE TRB cDNA libraries were prepared from the cells. For each CDR3 protein, TCRdb gives one entry from its re-call of the 5' RACE reads, without DNA. This specimen shows about 120,000 distinct CDR3 sequences; the ten leading clones hold approximately 0.4%. No antigen has been assigned to these receptors. Input material: naive CXCR3+ CD8+ T cells from blood. The subset here: CD45RO-CCR7+CD27+CD95- naive CD8+ T cells expressing CXCR3 (TNR3+). The source is a human donor in good health. Some clones in this sample may be carry-over from other donors' samples.

The gene calls are TRBV4-1 and TRBJ2-7; TCRdb lists TRBD2, though no DNA is available to test this call. From germline, CDR1 is MGHRA and CDR2 YSYEKL. This CDR3 is built from 15 residues. CDR3 in amino acids: CASSALEAASYEQYF.

The V call is TRBV15, the J call TRBJ1-1; the D gene TCRdb calls, TRBD1, cannot be checked with no DNA. CDR1 LNHNV and CDR2 YYDKDF come from the germline V gene (reference sequence). This CDR3 is 17 amino acids long. This CDR3 is CATSVTDRVDIGTEAFF.

The rearrangement links TRBV7-8 to TRBJ1-5; with no DNA, the TCRdb D assignment of TRBD1 cannot be verified. Germline CDR1 and CDR2: SGHVS and FQNEAQ. The CDR3 length is 13 residues. The CDR3 sequence: CASSAGGNQPQHF.

V is TRBV5-1 and J is TRBJ2-1; there is no DNA to check the TCRdb D call of TRBD2. CDR1 is SGHRS and CDR2 is YFSETQ in the germline V gene. The CDR3 runs 17 residues. Here the CDR3 reads CASSLDRAGGSYNEQFF.

The rearrangement uses TRBV9 and TRBJ2-2; checking the TCRdb D call of TRBD1 is not possible without DNA. CDR3 length equals 16 residues. Per germline, CDR1 SGDLS and CDR2 YYNGEE. The CDR3 is CASSVTGTPNAGELFF.

The chain employs TRBV29-1 and TRBJ1-1. This CDR3 contains 15 residues. Germline CDR1 is SQVTM and CDR2 is ANQGSEA. This CDR3 reads CSVEDEEGRNTEAFF.

V is TRBV7-2 and J is TRBJ2-7. The CDR3 is made up of 11 amino acids. Germline V gene lookup returns CDR1 SGHTA and CDR2 FQGNSA. CDR3 in amino acids: CASGPSYEQYF. Using reference TRBV7-2 and TRBJ2-7 for the parts outside the CDR3, the full variable domain is GAGVSQSPSNKVTEKGKDVELRCDPISGHTALYWYRQSLGQGLEFLIYFQGNSAPDKSGLPSDRFSAERTGGSVSTLTIQRTQQEDSAVYLCASGPSYEQYFGPGTRLTVT.

The rearrangement joins TRBV4-1 to TRBJ2-7. Per germline, CDR1 MGHRA and CDR2 YSYEKL. The CDR3 length is 17 residues. The CDR3 sequence is CASSQEIYSTDSYEQYF.

V usage is TRBV13 and J usage is TRBJ2-1; TCRdb picks TRBD2, but there is no DNA to check that call. Looked up from germline, CDR1 is PRHDT and CDR2 is FYEKMQ (reference sequence). This CDR3 contains 13 residues. The CDR3 loop reads CASFQRGDNEQFF. Drawing the rest from reference TRBV13 and TRBJ2-1, the complete variable domain is AAGVIQSPRHLIKEKRETATLKCYPIPRHDTVYWYQQGPGQDPQFLISFYEKMQSDKGSIPDRFSAQQFSDYHSELNMSSLELGDSALYFCASFQRGDNEQFFGPGTRLTVL.

The chain employs TRBV6-5 and TRBJ1-6. CDR3 length: 17 amino acids. CDR1 and CDR2 (germline): MNHEY, SVGAGI. CDR3 amino acids: CASSYLPKPTSNSPLHF.